A selection of T cell receptor beta chains follows, all from one sample in a study of a mutant IDH1 vaccine in newly diagnosed glioma. TCRdb keeps only in-frame clones here, not all; method: immunoSEQ multiplex PCR. The sample gives around 60,000 clones, more than 85% of which show up once; 2% to 3% is in the top ten. This material consisted of PBMCs, taken from a glioma patient treated with radiotherapy, temozolomide or both. These receptors were obtained from a man aged 45 to 65 with glioma. Both conserved end residues are part of each CDR3. A D gene is named only where the DNA matches it firmly. Clone size is stated in some rows and not others, as once, few, many or a class when expanded.

.,TRBD1,TRBJ2-7,TRBV27,TGTGCCAGCAGTTATGGACAGGCAGGGGAGCAGTACTTC,CASSYGQAGEQYF
.,.,TRBJ2-7,TRBV27,TGTGCCAGCAGTTTATCGGGTGTTGGCAGGGCTTTCTACGAGCAGTACTTC,CASSLSGVGRAFYEQYF
.,.,TRBJ2-6,TRBV18,TGTGCCAGCTCACCTACGGGCGGCGGCAGCCTCTCTGGGGCCAACGTCCTGACTTTC,CASSPTGGGSLSGANVLTF
.,.,TRBJ1-3,TRBV6-1,TGTGCCAGCGGGGGCTCTGGGAGAAACACCATATATTTT,CASGGSGRNTIYF
.,.,TRBJ1-5,TRBV27,TGTGCCAGCAGTTTAAACAGGATGTATCAGCCCCAGCATTTT,CASSLNRMYQPQHF
.,.,TRBJ2-1,TRBV20-1,TGCAGTGCTAGAGGAGACAATGAGCAGTTCTTC,CSARGDNEQFF
large,TRBD2,TRBJ2-1,TRBV6-5,TGTGCCAGCAGTTACTCGACTAGCGGGGGAGCAGAGCAGTTCTTC,CASSYSTSGGAEQFF
.,.,TRBJ1-3,TRBV19,TGTGCCAGTAGTCCGCCTAGTTCTAAATTCTCTGGAAACACCATATATTTT,CASSPPSSKFSGNTIYF
.,TRBD1,TRBJ2-2,TRBV7-9,TGTGCCAGCAGCCGGGACAGGGAATTAGGTACCGGGGAGCTGTTTTTT,CASSRDRELGTGELFF
.,.,TRBJ2-7,TRBV9,TGTGCCAGCAGCCCCCAAGTGGGGGCGAGATACTACGAGCAGTACTTC,CASSPQVGARYYEQYF
once,.,TRBJ2-7,TRBV4-3,TGCGCCAGCAGCCATTCACAGGGTTTCTCCTACGAGCAGTACTTC,CASSHSQGFSYEQYF
.,TRBD2,TRBJ2-3,TRBV10-1,TGCGCCAGCTCCCCAACGGGGGGGAGGGTAGGAGATACGCAGTATTTT,CASSPTGGRVGDTQYF
.,.,TRBJ2-1,TRBV5-4,TGTGCCAGCAGCTTGGGTCCTAGTCTCGGCAATGAGCAGTTCTTC,CASSLGPSLGNEQFF
.,.,TRBJ1-4,TRBV6-5,TGTGCCAGCAGAAGTCAGGGGGAAAAACTGTTTTTT,CASRSQGEKLFF
.,TRBD2,TRBJ2-1,TRBV4-1,TGCGCCAGCAGCGACCCGTCGCGCGGACTAGCGGGTAATGAGCAGTTCTTC,CASSDPSRGLAGNEQFF
once,.,TRBJ1-3,TRBV5-4,TGTGCCAGCAGCTTGGGCGGGCCTGACTCTGGAAACACCATATATTTT,CASSLGGPDSGNTIYF
.,.,TRBJ2-1,TRBV5-1,TGCGCCAGCAGGTCTGGGGAGACCTACAATGAGCAGTTCTTC,CASRSGETYNEQFF
.,TRBD1,TRBJ2-5,TRBV5-1,TGCGCCAGCAGCGTCGGGACAGCTTTACAAGAGACCCAGTACTTC,CASSVGTALQETQYF
.,.,TRBJ1-2,TRBV27,TGTGCCAGCAGTTTAGGGCGGGTGGAGGTTCATGGCTACACCTTC,CASSLGRVEVHGYTF
.,.,TRBJ1-1,TRBV29-1,TGCAGCGTCCGAACGGTGGGCAGGGGAAAGAACACTGAAGCTTTCTTT,CSVRTVGRGKNTEAFF
few,.,TRBJ1-1,TRBV19,TGTGCCAGTAGTATAGAGCCTCCCTTCAGTCGGACTGAAGCTTTCTTT,CASSIEPPFSRTEAFF
once,.,TRBJ2-1,TRBV5-4,TGTGCCAGCAGCCTCGACCGGAATGAGCAGTTCTTC,CASSLDRNEQFF
.,.,TRBJ2-7,TRBV6-5,TGTGCCAGCAGTTACTCGGGCCAGGGAGGTTACGAGCAGTACTTC,CASSYSGQGGYEQYF
few,.,TRBJ1-1,TRBV7-9,TGTGCCAGCAGCGAAACATCAGGGCGGAGTGAAGCTTTCTTT,CASSETSGRSEAFF
few,TRBD1,TRBJ1-5,TRBV4-1,TGCGCCAGCAGCCAAGACAGGGGGAGCAATCAGCCCCAGCATTTT,CASSQDRGSNQPQHF
.,.,TRBJ1-5,TRBV2,TGTGCCAGCAGTGAAGCGCTGGGGAGCAATCAGCCCCAGCATTTT,CASSEALGSNQPQHF
.,TRBD2,TRBJ2-5,TRBV4-1,TGCGCCAGCAGCCAACTATCAGCTGGCGGGGGGGCGGAAGAGACCCAGTACTTC,CASSQLSAGGGAEETQYF
.,.,TRBJ2-1,TRBV5-1,TGCGCCAGCAGCTATGACAACGCGAGAAAGTTCTTC,CASSYDNARKFF
.,TRBD2,TRBJ2-7,TRBV11-2,TGTGCCAGCAGCTTAGGACTAGCGGGGGGCTACGAGCAGTACTTC,CASSLGLAGGYEQYF
.,TRBD2,TRBJ2-3,TRBV5-1,TGCGCCAGCAGCTTAACGGGAGGGGGTACAGATACGCAGTATTTT,CASSLTGGGTDTQYF
.,TRBD1,TRBJ1-2,TRBV9,TGTGCCAGCAGCTTAAAGGGGACAGCAAACTATGGCTACACCTTC,CASSLKGTANYGYTF
.,TRBD2,TRBJ2-7,TRBV6-1,TGTGCCACCAACCGGGAGCGGGGCTACGAGCAGTACTTC,CATNRERGYEQYF
once,.,TRBJ2-7,TRBV6-5,TGTGCCAGCAGCCGTGACTACGAGCAGTACTTC,CASSRDYEQYF
.,TRBD1,TRBJ2-2,TRBV30,TGTGCCTGGAGTAGTCAGGGGGCGAGCACCGGGGAGCTGTTTTTT,CAWSSQGASTGELFF
.,.,TRBJ1-2,TRBV5-8,TGTGCCAGCAGCAAGGACAGACTCTATGGCTACACCTTC,CASSKDRLYGYTF
once,TRBD1,TRBJ2-7,TRBV2,TGTGCCTCCCGCACCGGGACAGACTACTGGAGCTCCTACGAGCAGTACTTC,CASRTGTDYWSSYEQYF
once,TRBD1,TRBJ2-5,TRBV6-6,TGTGCCAGCAGTCCCACGGGACAGGGAGTTTGGCAGTACTTC,CASSPTGQGVWQYF
.,TRBD2,TRBJ2-7,TRBV28,TGTGCCAGCAGTTTAATGTACCTAGCGGGAGGCTACGAGCAGTACTTC,CASSLMYLAGGYEQYF
.,TRBD2,TRBJ2-1,TRBV9,TGTGCCAGCAGCGTAGAGTTTACTAGCGGGAGGAATGAGCAGTTCTTC,CASSVEFTSGRNEQFF
.,TRBD2,TRBJ2-1,TRBV7-9,TGTGCCAGCAGCGTTATGGGACTAGCGCTATACAATGAGCAGTTCTTC,CASSVMGLALYNEQFF
.,.,TRBJ1-2,TRBV14,TGTGCCAGCAGCCAAGCAAGGCTCCCAGGGAGGGATGGCTACACCTTC,CASSQARLPGRDGYTF
.,TRBD2,TRBJ2-3,TRBV6-5,TGTGCCAGCAGTTACGATGGGACTAGCGGGGGAGATACGCAGTATTTT,CASSYDGTSGGDTQYF
.,.,TRBJ1-1,TRBV11-2,TGTGCCAGCAGCTTGGAAGGGAACACTGAAGCTTTCTTT,CASSLEGNTEAFF
.,.,TRBJ1-5,TRBV2,TGTGCCAGCAGTGAAGGGACGGGCAATCAGCCCCAGCATTTT,CASSEGTGNQPQHF
few,.,TRBJ2-4,TRBV30,TGTGCCTGGAGCGGACGCCAAACCCTAGCCAAAAACATTCAGTACTTC,CAWSGRQTLAKNIQYF
.,.,TRBJ1-4,TRBV28,TGTGCCAGCAGGACCGAATGGAATAATGAAAAACTGTTTTTT,CASRTEWNNEKLFF
once,.,TRBJ1-4,TRBV5-5,TGTGCCAGCAGCTTTAGGTGGGCAACTAATGAAAAACTGTTTTTT,CASSFRWATNEKLFF
.,TRBD2,TRBJ2-5,TRBV5-4,TGTGCCAGCAGCGCGGGTGGGGCGGGGGGGCTCCAAGAGACCCAGTACTTC,CASSAGGAGGLQETQYF
.,.,TRBJ2-7,TRBV7-8,TGTGCCAGCAGCTTAGGTGCAGGGCTAGGCGAGCAGTACTTC,CASSLGAGLGEQYF
.,TRBD1,TRBJ2-3,TRBV7-3,TGTGCCAGCAGCTTGACAGGGGCTATCACAGATACGCAGTATTTT,CASSLTGAITDTQYF